The 3 T cell receptor beta chains given below trace back to one sample, sequenced in a study of blood T cells in healthy people across ages. Then a second PCR, running roughly 7 to 11 cycles, was carried out with a sample-barcoded 5' primer and a J-beta primer mix. TCRdb re-analysed the 5' RACE reads in MiXCR, keeping a single row per CDR3 protein. The repertoire holds roughly 1,500,000 distinct CDR3 sequences, with 30% to 40% as singletons. Material for sequencing was blood. These receptors were taken from a woman younger than 45 in good health.

This chain uses TRBV27 with TRBJ2-5; TRBD1 aligns across 8 bases. V was clipped by 5 bases and J by 2 bases; unmatched bases: 10. This CDR3 spans 16 amino acids. Germline-derived CDR1 and CDR2 are MNHEY and SMNVEV (reference sequence). The CDR3 bases are TGTGCCAGCAGTCTTTGGACAGGGATGGCTCAAGAGACCCAGTACTTC. It translates to CASSLWTGMAQETQYF.

This clonotype occurred many times. The chain uses TRBV20-1 and TRBJ2-1; D is unclear. Germline-derived CDR1 and CDR2 are DFQATT and SNEGSKA (reference sequence). The CDR3 contains 9 residues. Trimming stripped 5 bases from V and 9 bases from J, with 5 bases between. The CDR3 region is CSAGVEQFF. In DNA, the CDR3 is TGCAGTGCTGGGGTTGAGCAGTTCTTC.

This clonotype was found many times. The gene calls are TRBV20-1 and TRBJ2-7, with a possible D match to TRBD1 (6 bases). Germline lookup yields CDR1 DFQATT and CDR2 SNEGSKA (reference sequence). The V gene lost 3 bases and the J gene lost 2 bases, with 17 bases spanning the gap. CDR3 length: 15 amino acids. CDR3 amino acids: CSASSGQLLPYEQYF. DNA of the CDR3: TGCAGTGCTAGCTCCGGACAGCTCCTGCCCTACGAGCAGTACTTC.